This entry concerns a single T cell receptor (beta chain). The data were obtained in a study of blood T cell repertoires in COVID-19. Study as a whole: T cells, B-cell-depleted T cells, or PBMCs provided the cDNA or gDNA that served as material.

The protocol was immunoSEQ multiplex PCR, while the TCRdb copy is restricted to in-frame clones and leaves out a portion. Of 180,000 or so clones listed, approximately 87% are singletons. Germline trimming cut 1 base from V and 5 bases from J; bases unmatched to any gene: 2. Germline-derived CDR1 and CDR2 are SGHAT and FQNNGV. The CDR3 extends over 14 amino acids. The sample taken for sequencing was peripheral blood. The source is a young man with active or convalescent COVID-19. J is TRBJ1-2 and V is TRBV11-2, with 9 bases matching TRBD1. CDR3 in amino acids: CASSLGTGEYGYTF. In nucleotides, the CDR3 is TGTGCCAGCAGCTTAGGGACAGGGGAGTATGGCTACACCTTC.